This T cell receptor beta chain was profiled in a study of blood T cell repertoires in COVID-19. Source study methods: How many nucleated cells were present was estimated from reference gene primer amplification. Profiled with immunoSEQ multiplex PCR; TCRdb holds only in-frame clones, not every one. That table supplies the V and J calls and clone size; D and trimming were determined from the DNA. The sample includes over 350,000 clones, about 90% of them seen just once. Germline lookup yields CDR1 MRHNA and CDR2 SNTAGT. This CDR3 comprises 14 residues. V dropped 3 bases and J dropped 9 bases, with 15 bases sitting between them. Everyone who took part was 18 to 89 years old, and they came from 20 to 25 US areas. The study assigned cohorts using participant-reported clinical history.

The source of this sequence is a woman aged 18-29 years with acute COVID-19. The material sequenced was PBMCs or T cells enriched from blood (not recorded which). V usage is TRBV6-4 and J usage is TRBJ2-1, with D hard to call. CDR3 bases: TGTGCCAGCAGTGATGAGTTCAGCCGCGGTGAGCAGTTCTTC. Protein product: CASSDEFSRGEQFF.